This entry lists 7 T cell receptor beta chains sequenced from one sample in a study of blood T cell repertoires in COVID-19. This table comes from immunoSEQ multiplex PCR, and its TCRdb copy is limited to in-frame clones, with some not included. The sample has 240,000 or so clones; approximately 83% are singletons. The sequencing input was PBMCs or T cells enriched from blood (not recorded which). The receptors derive from a woman in her thirties or forties with acute COVID-19.

The chain has TRBV11-2 and TRBJ1-4; no definite D call. The CDR3 totals 14 residues. V was trimmed by 5 bases and J by 8 bases, leaving 15 bases between them. Germline V lookup: CDR1 SGHAT, CDR2 FQNNGV. CDR3 sequence reads: CASSPYRTGEKLFF. The CDR3 nucleotides are TGTGCCAGCAGCCCTTATAGGACGGGAGAAAAACTGTTTTTT.

This chain joins TRBV24-1 and TRBJ2-2, with D unresolved. Trimming took off 1 base at V and 5 bases at J, with 10 bases between the two ends. CDR3 length: 15 residues. Germline V gene lookup returns CDR1 KGHDR and CDR2 SFDVKD. CDR3 DNA sequence: TGTGCCACCAGTGATTTTAAGCGAAGTACCGGGGAGCTGTTTTTT. As protein: CATSDFKRSTGELFF.

The J gene is TRBJ2-1, the V gene TRBV9; D is uncertain. The germline V gene has CDR1 SGDLS and CDR2 YYNGEE. Trimming pared 0 bases from V and 5 bases from J, leaving 3 bases between. The CDR3 totals 12 residues. The CDR3 protein is CASSVDNNEQFF. CDR3 sequence (DNA): TGTGCCAGCAGCGTAGATAACAATGAGCAGTTCTTC.

In its sample, this clone was seen once. The chain employs TRBV24-1 and TRBJ2-2, with D maybe TRBD2 (6 bases). The CDR3 length is 17 residues. CDR1 is KGHDR, CDR2 SFDVKD, per germline. Trimming took 3 bases from V and 6 from J, leaving 19 bases between them. The CDR3: CATSDHPKVGEAGELFF. In DNA, the CDR3 is TGTGCCACCAGTGATCACCCGAAGGTGGGGGAGGCCGGGGAGCTGTTTTTT.

This chain connects TRBV19 to TRBJ2-3; D gene ambiguous. The germline V and J ends were trimmed by 3 bases and 0 bases, with 7 bases remaining between them. CDR1 and CDR2 from the germline V gene are LNHDA and SQIVND (reference sequence). This CDR3 region has 14 residues. The CDR3 DNA reads as TGTGCCAGTAGTATGGGCAGGAGCACAGATACGCAGTATTTT. Its protein is CASSMGRSTDTQYF.

This chain joins TRBV3-1 (or the pseudogene TRBV3-2) and TRBJ2-1; tentatively, D is TRBD1 (5 bases). With 0 bases removed from V and 6 bases from J, the gap between germline ends came to 18 bases. CDR3 length: 17 residues. Germline CDR1 and CDR2: LGHDT and YNNKEL (reference sequence). CDR3 sequence reads: CASSQDRRVRGFNEQFF. In nucleotides, the CDR3 is TGTGCCAGCAGCCAAGATCGAAGGGTAAGGGGTTTCAATGAGCAGTTCTTC.

V gene TRBV15 combines with J gene TRBJ2-5; 9 bases are shared with TRBD2. V gave up 0 bases and J gave up 2 bases; unmatched junction bases: 7. CDR3 length: 17 residues. Germline loops: CDR1 LNHNV, CDR2 YYDKDF (reference sequence). CDR3 nucleotide sequence: TGTGCCACCAGCAGAGATTTGGCGGGAGGGGGACAAGAGACCCAGTACTTC. As protein: CATSRDLAGGGQETQYF.